A selection of T cell receptor beta chains follows, all from one sample in a study of Ad26.COV2.S vaccination and SARS-CoV-2 variants. Method: immunoSEQ multiplex PCR; TCRdb's copy keeps in-frame clones and lacks some. This table holds about 680,000 clones, approximately 88% found once. The material was peripheral blood, obtained in a trial of Ad26.COV2.S vaccine versus placebo. These TCRs come from a person between 18 and 65 years old who received the Ad26.COV2.S COVID-19 vaccine or a placebo. Both conserved end residues are part of each CDR3. D genes are given only for firm matches. Size is omitted from some rows. Given values are once, few, many or a class for expanded clones.

once	TRBV19	TRBJ1-5	-	TGTGCCAGTAGTATCTGGGATTGGTTACAGCCCCAGCATTTT	CASSIWDWLQPQHF
-	TRBV3-1/TRBV3-2	TRBJ2-7	TRBD2	TGTGCCAGCAGCCTACGACTAGCGGGACCCTACGAGCAGTACTTC	CASSLRLAGPYEQYF
-	TRBV30	TRBJ2-2	-	TGTGCCTGGAAAATATACTACACCGGGGAGCTGTTTTTT	CAWKIYYTGELFF
-	TRBV3-1/TRBV3-2	TRBJ1-1	TRBD1	TGTGCCAGCAGTTTGGGACAGGGTGAAGCTTTCTTT	CASSLGQGEAFF
-	TRBV6-8	TRBJ1-5	TRBD1	TGTGCCAGCAACGTACAGGGGTATAGCAATCAGCCCCAGCATTTT	CASNVQGYSNQPQHF
-	TRBV29-1	TRBJ1-5	-	TGCAGCGTTGCCGGGAGCAATCAGCCCCAGCATTTT	CSVAGSNQPQHF
-	TRBV4-2	TRBJ2-7	TRBD2	TGTGCCAGCAGGCCCGCGCCCGGGACTAGCGGGAGGTTGTACTTC	CASRPAPGTSGRLYF
-	TRBV7-2	TRBJ2-6	-	TGTGCCAGCAGCCGCGGTGGTTACTCTGGGGCCAACGTCCTGACTTTC	CASSRGGYSGANVLTF
-	TRBV6-2/TRBV6-3	TRBJ1-2	-	TGTGCCAGCAGTCCCCACCAAATAGGGGACTATGGCTACACCTTC	CASSPHQIGDYGYTF
-	TRBV7-9	TRBJ1-2	-	TGTGCCAGCAGCTTAGTGGGGCTACTCTATGGCTACACCTTC	CASSLVGLLYGYTF
-	TRBV4-2	TRBJ1-4	-	TGTGCCAGCAGCCAAGACCTTTTGGGCGCAACTAATGAAAAACTGTTTTTT	CASSQDLLGATNEKLFF
-	TRBV5-1	TRBJ1-1	-	TGCGCCAGCAGCTCCGGTGACACTGAAGCTTTCTTT	CASSSGDTEAFF
-	TRBV27	TRBJ2-7	-	TGTGCCAGCAGTTTGGCAGGGAGAAACTACGAGCAGTACTTC	CASSLAGRNYEQYF
-	TRBV7-2	TRBJ2-7	-	TGTGCCAGCAGCTTAGAACTAGCAATATCCTACGAGCAGTACTTC	CASSLELAISYEQYF
few	TRBV7-9	TRBJ1-4	-	TGTGCCAGCAGCTTCGGGGGGCTCACTAATGAAAAACTGTTTTTT	CASSFGGLTNEKLFF
-	TRBV18	TRBJ1-5	-	TGTGCCAGCTCACCAAGCGACAATCAGCCCCAGCATTTT	CASSPSDNQPQHF
-	TRBV12-3/TRBV12-4	TRBJ1-2	TRBD1	TGTGCCAGCAGCCCCGGGACAGGGTTCGGCTACACCTTC	CASSPGTGFGYTF
-	TRBV27	TRBJ1-5	-	TGTGCCAGCAGTTTGGGGCAGCAATATCAGCCCCAGCATTTT	CASSLGQQYQPQHF
-	TRBV29-1	TRBJ2-7	TRBD2	TGCAGCGTTGCCGGGACTAGCGGGAGGACCGAGCAGTACTTC	CSVAGTSGRTEQYF
-	TRBV3-1/TRBV3-2	TRBJ2-3	TRBD2	TGTGCCAGCAGCCCTTGGACTAGCGGGGGGGCAGAGGATACGCAGTATTTT	CASSPWTSGGAEDTQYF
-	TRBV2	TRBJ2-7	-	TGTGCCAGCAGTGGGGTAAGGCAGGCAGGCGAGCAGTACTTC	CASSGVRQAGEQYF
-	TRBV2	TRBJ1-4	TRBD1	TGTGCCAGCAATCGACAGGGGGCGGCTAATGAAAAACTGTTTTTT	CASNRQGAANEKLFF
-	TRBV29-1	TRBJ1-4	-	TGCAGCGTTGAGGCGGACAGTGGAGGGAAACTGTTTTTT	CSVEADSGGKLFF
-	TRBV11-1	TRBJ1-4	-	TGTGCCAGCAGCTCTACAACTAATGAAAAACTGTTTTTT	CASSSTTNEKLFF
once	TRBV27	TRBJ2-7	-	TGTGCCAGCAGTTTAGCAGGGTTTGGTTCCTACGAGCAGTACTTC	CASSLAGFGSYEQYF
-	TRBV15	TRBJ2-3	-	TGTGCCACCAGCAGAGTCGGGGGCGGAGGGGATCGCACAGATACGCAGTATTTT	CATSRVGGGGDRTDTQYF
-	TRBV11-3	TRBJ2-3	-	TGTGCCAGCAGCTTAGCCGGGTTAGGAGCAGATACGCAGTATTTT	CASSLAGLGADTQYF
-	TRBV2	TRBJ1-4	TRBD1	TGTGCCAGCAGTGACTTGACAGGGCGGTTCGAAAAACTGTTTTTT	CASSDLTGRFEKLFF
-	TRBV12-3/TRBV12-4	TRBJ2-1	-	TGTGCCAGCAGTTTTCGGTTCTTTAATGAGCAGTTCTTC	CASSFRFFNEQFF
-	TRBV30	TRBJ1-3	-	TGTGCCTGGGATCCCCCTGGAACAGTACCTGGAAACACCATATATTTT	CAWDPPGTVPGNTIYF
-	TRBV12-3/TRBV12-4	TRBJ2-7	-	TGTGCCAGCAGTTTCCCGAGCTCCTACGAGCAGTACTTC	CASSFPSSYEQYF
-	TRBV6-5	TRBJ1-1	-	TGTGCCAGCAGTTATGGAGGTTCGAACACTGAAGCTTTCTTT	CASSYGGSNTEAFF
-	TRBV21-1	TRBJ2-6	-	TGTGCCAGAGGACGGACTAGCGGGGTTGGGGCCAACGTCCTGACTTTC	CARGRTSGVGANVLTF
-	TRBV9	TRBJ1-2	TRBD1	TGTGCCAGCAGCGTAGATTGGGACAGGGTAGGCGGCTACACCTTC	CASSVDWDRVGGYTF
-	TRBV6-2/TRBV6-3	TRBJ1-5	TRBD1	TGTGCCAGCAGTGGGCGACAGGGCATCCCTACCAATCAGCCCCAGCATTTT	CASSGRQGIPTNQPQHF
-	TRBV3-1/TRBV3-2	TRBJ2-7	-	TGTGCCAGCAGCCAACAGGGTGAATACGAGCAGTACTTC	CASSQQGEYEQYF
-	TRBV2	TRBJ1-5	-	TGTGCCAGCAGTGTAACAGGGAACCGGCCCCAGCATTTT	CASSVTGNRPQHF
-	TRBV5-1	TRBJ1-2	-	TGCGCCAGCAGCGTGCTCCCCCCGGAGGGTTCCGTTAACTATGGCTACACCTTC	CASSVLPPEGSVNYGYTF
-	TRBV5-1	TRBJ2-1	TRBD2	TGCGCCAGCAGCTTAACCGCGGGACTAGCGGGGAACAATGAGCAGTTCTTC	CASSLTAGLAGNNEQFF
-	TRBV6-4	TRBJ1-5	-	TGTGCCAGCAGTGAAGAACGGGGGCAGCCCCAGCATTTT	CASSEERGQPQHF
-	TRBV5-4	TRBJ1-4	TRBD1	TGTGCCAGCAGCTTCCGGACAGGGGGAAGGGTAACTAATGAAAAACTGTTTTTT	CASSFRTGGRVTNEKLFF
-	TRBV4-2	TRBJ2-2	TRBD2	TGTGCCAGCAGCCAAGATACAGCGGGGGCGAACACCGGGGAGCTGTTTTTT	CASSQDTAGANTGELFF
-	TRBV5-6	TRBJ2-7	-	TGTGCCAGCAGCTTGCCGGGAAGGGCCTACGAGCAGTACTTC	CASSLPGRAYEQYF
few	TRBV6-5	TRBJ1-5	TRBD1	TGTGCCAGCTACACCCGGGACAGACGAGATCAGCCCCAGCATTTT	CASYTRDRRDQPQHF
-	TRBV27	TRBJ1-2	-	TGTGCCAGCAGTTTGACGGGGGCTTACTCCGCTAACTATGGCTACACCTTC	CASSLTGAYSANYGYTF